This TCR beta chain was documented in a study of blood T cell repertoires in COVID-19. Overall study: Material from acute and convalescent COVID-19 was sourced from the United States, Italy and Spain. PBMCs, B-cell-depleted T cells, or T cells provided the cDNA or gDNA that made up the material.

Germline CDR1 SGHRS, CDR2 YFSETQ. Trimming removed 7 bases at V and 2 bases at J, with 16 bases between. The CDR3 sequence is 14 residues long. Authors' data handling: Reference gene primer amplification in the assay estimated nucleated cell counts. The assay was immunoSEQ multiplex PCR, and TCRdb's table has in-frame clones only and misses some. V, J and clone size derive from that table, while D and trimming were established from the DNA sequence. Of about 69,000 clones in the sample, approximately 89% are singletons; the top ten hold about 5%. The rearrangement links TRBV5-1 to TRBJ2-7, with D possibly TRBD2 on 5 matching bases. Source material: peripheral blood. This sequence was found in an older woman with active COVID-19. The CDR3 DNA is TGCGCCAGCGGGCTCCCTGGGAGAACCTACGAGCAGTACTTC. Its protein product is CASGLPGRTYEQYF. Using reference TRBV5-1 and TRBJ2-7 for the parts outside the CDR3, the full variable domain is KAGVTQTPRYLIKTRGQQVTLSCSPISGHRSVSWYQQTPGQGLQFLFEYFSETQRNKGNFPGRFSGRQFSNSRSEMNVSTLELGDSALYLCASGLPGRTYEQYFGPGTRLTVT.